The clone carrying this T cell receptor (beta chain) was seen just once. The antigen is not known. V lost 8 bases, J lost 4 bases, and 12 bases lay in between. CDR1 is MGHDK, CDR2 SYGVNS, per germline. This CDR3 contains 13 residues. This entry belongs to a study of cytomegalovirus exposure and HLA in healthy donors. The study, taken as a whole, reports: Using a false discovery rate of 0.05, a later analysis showed that approximately 16,000 TCR beta sequences were associated with HLA alleles. Across HLA loci, a later analysis found differing TCR association rates, with DRB1 most and HLA-C fewest.

The PCR had 60 Vbeta and 13 Jbeta primers. Repertoires were generated with immunoSEQ multiplex PCR, while TCRdb's copy carries only in-frame clones and drops some. Here the sample spans nearly 110,000 clones, about 81% being singletons. Sequencing was done on a sample of PBMCs. This clonotype originated in a man aged 25 to 45 in good health and CMV-seropositive. This chain joins TRBV25-1 and TRBJ2-1; a possible D gene is TRBD1 (6 bases). CDR3 DNA: TGTGCCAGCGTGAAAGGGGGATACAATGAGCAGTTCTTC. It translates to CASVKGGYNEQFF. Full variable domain (missing parts from reference TRBV25-1 and TRBJ2-1): EADIYQTPRYLVIGTGKKITLECSQTMGHDKMYWYQQDPGMELHLIHYSYGVNSTEKGDLSSESTVSRIRTEHFPLTLESARPSHTSQYLCASVKGGYNEQFFGPGTRLTVL.